These T cell receptor beta chains were read from a single sample in a study of graft-versus-host responses after intestinal transplantation. Profiled with immunoSEQ multiplex PCR; TCRdb holds only in-frame clones, not every one. The table has about 28,000 clones, approximately 83% seen once. These receptors are not linked to any known antigen. The starting material was unstimulated CD8+ T cells sorted from spleen or lymph node cells, obtained before intestinal transplant. These receptors were collected from a human donor who received an intestinal transplant. CDR3s include the opening cysteine and the closing phenylalanine or tryptophan. D genes are given only for firm matches. The size entry is marked missing in some rows and otherwise reads once, few, many or a size class.

size	V	J	D	length	DNA	CDR3
.	TRBV28	TRBJ2-1	TRBD2	16	TGTGCCAGCAGTCCACGGACTAGCGGCCTTTACAATGAGCAGTTCTTC	CASSPRTSGLYNEQFF
.	TRBV27	TRBJ2-1	.	17	TGTGCCAGCAGTTTAATCTGGCGGGGGCCACCCTACAATGAGCAGTTCTTC	CASSLIWRGPPYNEQFF
.	TRBV6-1	TRBJ2-3	.	19	TGTGCCAGCAGTGAACTCTCATACTCGGCTTGGGGGGGCACAGATACGCAGTATTTT	CASSELSYSAWGGTDTQYF
.	TRBV4-1	TRBJ2-1	TRBD2	15	TGCGCCAGCAGCCATTTTAGCGGGAGGTACAATGAGCAGTTCTTC	CASSHFSGRYNEQFF
.	TRBV11-2	TRBJ1-2	.	12	TGTGCCAGCAGCCAGGAAAACTATGGCTACACCTTC	CASSQENYGYTF
.	TRBV4-1	TRBJ2-2	TRBD2	18	TGCGCCAGCAGCCAAGCTTCCCAGAGCGGGAGGGGCACCGGGGAGCTGTTTTTT	CASSQASQSGRGTGELFF
.	TRBV27	TRBJ1-5	.	13	TGTGCCAGCAGCCCCTGGGGCTTTCAGCCCCAGCATTTT	CASSPWGFQPQHF
.	TRBV2	TRBJ2-1	.	20	TGTGCCAGCAGTGCGCCCGGGGAAACTAGAAAGCGGGTGGCCTACAATGAGCAGTTCTTC	CASSAPGETRKRVAYNEQFF
few	TRBV28	TRBJ2-7	.	11	TGTGCCAGCAGTTTGGGAGACGAGCAGTACTTC	CASSLGDEQYF
.	TRBV14	TRBJ2-1	.	15	TGTGCCAGCCGGAAGGGGTCGAAACTCTACAATGAGCAGTTCTTC	CASRKGSKLYNEQFF
once	TRBV10-2	TRBJ2-3	TRBD2	15	TGCGCCAGCAGTGTCTCAGCGGGACCCACAGATACGCAGTATTTT	CASSVSAGPTDTQYF
.	TRBV5-1	TRBJ1-1	.	16	TGCGCCAGCAGCACCCACTACAGGGCCATGAACACTGAAGCTTTCTTT	CASSTHYRAMNTEAFF
.	TRBV7-9	TRBJ2-1	TRBD2	15	TGTGCCAGCGGGGCCGGGACTAGCGGGAGACATGAGCAGTTCTTC	CASGAGTSGRHEQFF
.	TRBV5-5	TRBJ1-1	.	13	TGTGCCAGCAGCTTGGGCGAGGGCACTGAAGCTTTCTTT	CASSLGEGTEAFF
once	TRBV5-1	TRBJ2-7	.	14	TGCGCCAGCAGCCAAACACGAACCGTCTACGAGCAGTACTTC	CASSQTRTVYEQYF
.	TRBV10-3	TRBJ1-1	.	17	TGTGCCATCAGTTCCCCGACAGGATATTCAAAGAACACTGAAGCTTTCTTT	CAISSPTGYSKNTEAFF
few	TRBV5-1	TRBJ2-5	.	14	TGCGCCAGCAGCTTAAGGGGGGGCCAAGAGACCCAGTACTTC	CASSLRGGQETQYF
.	TRBV14	TRBJ2-1	.	16	TGTGCCAGCAGCCACAGGGGGAGGCCACTCTACAATGAGCAGTTCTTC	CASSHRGRPLYNEQFF
.	TRBV4-1	TRBJ2-7	.	14	TGCGCCAGCAGCCAAGTCCCGGACGGGAACGAGCAGTACTTC	CASSQVPDGNEQYF
.	TRBV28	TRBJ2-4	TRBD1	18	TGTGCCAGCAGTTACAGGGGGCTCGGGGGATTGGCCAAAAACATTCAGTACTTC	CASSYRGLGGLAKNIQYF
.	TRBV10-3	TRBJ2-1	.	15	TGTGCCATCAGTGAGACGGGGAGCTCCTACAATGAGCAGTTCTTC	CAISETGSSYNEQFF
.	TRBV28	TRBJ2-5	TRBD2	17	TGTGCCAGCAGCCCCAACCGCCAGCGGGAGGGCCGTGAGACCCAGTACTTC	CASSPNRQREGRETQYF
.	TRBV19	TRBJ2-1	TRBD1	16	TGTGCCAGTAGTATCGGGACAGGGGGGCCGTACAATGAGCAGTTCTTC	CASSIGTGGPYNEQFF
.	TRBV28	TRBJ2-5	TRBD2	14	TGTGCCACCGACTGGGGGGGACCACAAGAGACCCAGTACTTC	CATDWGGPQETQYF
once	TRBV29-1	TRBJ2-5	TRBD1	14	TGCAGCGTGGCAGGGGGCTTGGGCCAAGAGACCCAGTACTTC	CSVAGGLGQETQYF
.	TRBV5-1	TRBJ1-3	TRBD1	19	TGCGCCAGCAGCCCAGATAAGGGACAGGAGGACGGTTCCGGAAACACCATATATTTT	CASSPDKGQEDGSGNTIYF
.	TRBV4-1	TRBJ2-7	.	14	TGCGCCAGCAGCCCAAAAGCTGGGCCCTACGAGCAGTACTTC	CASSPKAGPYEQYF
.	TRBV28	TRBJ2-7	.	13	TGTGCCAGCAGTCTATGGACACTGTACGAGCAGTACTTC	CASSLWTLYEQYF
.	TRBV7-8	TRBJ2-5	.	14	TGTGCCAGCAGCCCGCTAGCAGTACAAGAGACCCAGTACTTC	CASSPLAVQETQYF
.	TRBV2	TRBJ2-7	TRBD1	15	TGTGCCAGCAGTGATTCCCGGGACAGGGACTACGAGCAGTACTTC	CASSDSRDRDYEQYF
few	TRBV7-9	TRBJ1-4	.	16	TGTGCCAGCAGCTTAGGGCTCCCAGGGATTAATGAAAAACTGTTTTTT	CASSLGLPGINEKLFF
.	TRBV28	TRBJ2-1	TRBD2	14	TGTGCCAGCAGTCTTAGCGGGAGCGGTAGTGAGCAGTTCTTC	CASSLSGSGSEQFF
.	TRBV29-1	TRBJ2-7	TRBD1	13	TGCAGCGTCCAGGGACAGGGGACCTACGAGCAGTACTTC	CSVQGQGTYEQYF
.	TRBV30	TRBJ1-5	.	15	TGTGCCTGGAGTGTAAAACAGGGTGGCTATCAGCCCCAGCATTTT	CAWSVKQGGYQPQHF
.	TRBV6-5	TRBJ2-5	.	14	TGTGCCAGCAGTTACTATGGCAGGGCGGAGACCCAGTACTTC	CASSYYGRAETQYF
.	TRBV5-6	TRBJ2-1	TRBD2	16	TGTGCCAGCAGCTTGGGGAGCGGGAGCCGCTACAATGAGCAGTTCTTC	CASSLGSGSRYNEQFF
.	TRBV28	TRBJ2-5	TRBD1	15	TGTGCCAGCAGTTTCTCAGGGGGCGTCCGCGAGACCCAGTACTTC	CASSFSGGVRETQYF
.	TRBV4-1	TRBJ2-1	.	16	TGCGCCAGCAGCCATCTGGGGGGAGCGTCCTACAATGAGCAGTTCTTC	CASSHLGGASYNEQFF
.	TRBV28	TRBJ2-1	TRBD2	15	TGTGCCAGCAGTTTTGGGACTACCTCCTACAATGAGCAGTTCTTC	CASSFGTTSYNEQFF
.	TRBV28	TRBJ2-7	.	15	TGTGCCAGCAGTTTCCCCGACAGGAACTCCTACGAGCAGTACTTC	CASSFPDRNSYEQYF
.	TRBV4-1	TRBJ2-7	.	15	TGCGCCAGCAGCCAAGCTCTAGCGAGAATCTACGAGCAGTACTTC	CASSQALARIYEQYF
once	TRBV7-9	TRBJ2-5	.	12	TGTGCCAGCAGCCCAGTGTCTGAGACCCAGTACTTC	CASSPVSETQYF
few	TRBV28	TRBJ2-7	TRBD2	17	TGTGCCAGCAGTTTAGAGACTAGCGGGAGTTCCCCCTACGAGCAGTACTTC	CASSLETSGSSPYEQYF
.	TRBV5-6	TRBJ2-7	TRBD1	14	TGTGCCAGCAGCTTTACAGGGGCTTATTACGAGCAGTACTTC	CASSFTGAYYEQYF
.	TRBV5-4	TRBJ2-3	TRBD2	17	TGTGCCAGCAGCTTTATAGGGGGAGCGGGGGGCACAGATACGCAGTATTTT	CASSFIGGAGGTDTQYF
.	TRBV4-1	TRBJ2-7	.	16	TGCGCCAGCAGCCAAGGGGGCCCGGGTACCTCCTACGAGCAGTACTTC	CASSQGGPGTSYEQYF
few	TRBV7-9	TRBJ2-2	TRBD2	16	TGTGCCAGCACCCTGAGTCTAGCGGGGGGAACCGGGGAGCTGTTTTTT	CASTLSLAGGTGELFF
.	TRBV27	TRBJ2-1	TRBD2	15	TGTGCCAGCAGTTTGAAAGCGGGGAATTACAATGAGCAGTTCTTC	CASSLKAGNYNEQFF
.	TRBV19	TRBJ2-7	TRBD1	16	TGTGCCAGTAGTATAGACTCCGGGACAGGGCTCCACGAGCAGTACTTC	CASSIDSGTGLHEQYF
.	TRBV7-8	TRBJ1-4	TRBD1	15	TGTGCCAGCAGCCCGACTACAGGGGGCTATGAAAAACTGTTTTTT	CASSPTTGGYEKLFF
.	TRBV19	TRBJ2-1	TRBD2	15	TGTGCCAGTAGCCCTAGACTAGCGGGAGGTGATGAGCAGTTCTTC	CASSPRLAGGDEQFF
few	TRBV7-9	TRBJ1-2	TRBD1	15	TGTGCCAGCAGCGGAGACAGGGGGCGAGTCTATGGCTACACCTTC	CASSGDRGRVYGYTF